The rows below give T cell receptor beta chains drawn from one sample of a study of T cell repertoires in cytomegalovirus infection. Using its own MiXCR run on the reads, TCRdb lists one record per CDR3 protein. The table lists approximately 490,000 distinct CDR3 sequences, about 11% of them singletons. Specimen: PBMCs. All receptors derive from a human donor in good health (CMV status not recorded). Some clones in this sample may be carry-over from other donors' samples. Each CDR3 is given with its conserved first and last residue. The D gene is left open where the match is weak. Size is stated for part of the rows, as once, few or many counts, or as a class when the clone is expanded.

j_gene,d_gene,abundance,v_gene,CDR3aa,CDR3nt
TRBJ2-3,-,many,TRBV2,CASSEKGIITDTQYF,TGTGCCAGCAGTGAAAAGGGAATCATCACAGATACGCAGTATTTT
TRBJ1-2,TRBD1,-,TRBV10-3,CATGQGDGYTF,TGTGCCACCGGACAGGGAGATGGCTACACCTTC
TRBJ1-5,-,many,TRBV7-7,CASSADFNQPQHF,TGTGCTAGCAGCGCCGACTTCAATCAGCCCCAGCATTTT
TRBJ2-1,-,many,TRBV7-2,CASSAEGTTGHEQFF,TGTGCCAGCAGCGCCGAAGGGACGACGGGCCATGAGCAGTTCTTC
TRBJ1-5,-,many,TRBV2,CASQDGGGVQPQHF,TGTGCCAGCCAAGACGGGGGAGGGGTTCAGCCCCAGCATTTT
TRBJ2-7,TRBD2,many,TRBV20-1,CSAEGVLAGGSYEQYF,TGCAGTGCGGAGGGAGTACTAGCGGGAGGTAGTTACGAGCAGTACTTC
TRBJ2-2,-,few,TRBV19,CASSIRAGPPGELFF,TGTGCCAGTAGTATCAGGGCGGGACCCCCCGGGGAGCTGTTTTTT
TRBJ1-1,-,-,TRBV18,CASSRQGVVNTEAFF,TGTGCCAGCTCAAGGCAAGGAGTGGTGAACACTGAAGCTTTCTTT
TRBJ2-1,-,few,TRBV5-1,CASSPAEGPGEQFF,TGCGCCAGCAGCCCGGCCGAGGGCCCAGGTGAGCAGTTCTTC
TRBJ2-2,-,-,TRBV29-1,CSVAQPGELFF,TGCAGCGTTGCGCAGCCCGGGGAGCTGTTTTTT
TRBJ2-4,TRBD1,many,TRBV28,CASSLWKGQGVSIQYF,TGTGCCAGCAGTTTATGGAAGGGACAGGGTGTGAGCATTCAGTACTTC
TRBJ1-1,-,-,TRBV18,CASSLSTGMNTEAFF,TGTGCCAGCTCACTGTCAACAGGTATGAACACTGAAGCTTTCTTT
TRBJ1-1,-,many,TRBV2,CASSDFAPNTEAFF,TGTGCCAGCAGTGATTTCGCCCCGAACACTGAAGCTTTCTTT
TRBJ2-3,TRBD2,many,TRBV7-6,CASRLGLAGARGTDTQYF,TGTGCCAGCAGACTCGGTCTAGCGGGGGCCAGGGGCACAGATACGCAGTATTTT
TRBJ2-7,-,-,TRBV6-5,CASWGNNEQYF,TGTGCCAGCTGGGGGAACAACGAGCAGTACTTC
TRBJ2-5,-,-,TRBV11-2,CASSLEVSIETQYF,TGTGCCAGCAGCCTGGAGGTTAGCATCGAGACCCAGTACTTC
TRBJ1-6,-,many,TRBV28,CATLGGPRNSPLHF,TGTGCCACTCTGGGAGGCCCGAGGAATTCACCCCTCCACTTT
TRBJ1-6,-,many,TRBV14,CASSQDLYRSNSSPLHF,TGTGCCAGCAGCCAAGATCTCTACAGGTCTAATAGTTCACCCCTCCACTTT
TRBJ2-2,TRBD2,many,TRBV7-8,CASSQPGGDTGELFF,TGTGCCAGCAGCCAACCGGGGGGGGACACCGGGGAGCTGTTTTTT
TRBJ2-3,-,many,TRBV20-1,CSAVPSTDTQYF,TGCAGTGCGGTACCTAGCACAGATACGCAGTATTTT
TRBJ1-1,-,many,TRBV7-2,CASSLGYGGTERGTEAFF,TGTGCCAGCAGCTTAGGGTATGGGGGAACGGAGAGAGGGACTGAAGCTTTCTTT
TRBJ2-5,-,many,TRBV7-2,CASSQGPGGGETQYF,TGTGCCAGCAGCCAGGGGCCAGGGGGGGGGGAGACCCAGTACTTC
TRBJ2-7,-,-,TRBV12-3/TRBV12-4,CASTPSLYEQYF,TGTGCCAGCACGCCCAGTCTGTACGAGCAGTACTTC
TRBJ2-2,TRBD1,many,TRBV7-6,CASSLATGRISGELFF,TGTGCCAGCAGCTTAGCGACAGGGAGAATCTCCGGGGAGCTGTTTTTT